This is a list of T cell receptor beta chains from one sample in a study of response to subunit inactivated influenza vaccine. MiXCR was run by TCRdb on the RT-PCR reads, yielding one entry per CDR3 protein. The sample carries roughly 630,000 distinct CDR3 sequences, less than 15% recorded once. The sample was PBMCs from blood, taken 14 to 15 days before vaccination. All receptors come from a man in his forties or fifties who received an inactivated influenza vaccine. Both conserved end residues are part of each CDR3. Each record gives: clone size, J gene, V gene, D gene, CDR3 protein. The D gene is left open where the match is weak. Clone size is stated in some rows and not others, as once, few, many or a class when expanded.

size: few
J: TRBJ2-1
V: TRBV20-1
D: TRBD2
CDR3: CSARGGTSGRVYNEQFF

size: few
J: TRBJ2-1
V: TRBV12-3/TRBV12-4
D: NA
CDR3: CASSLPGNRHDEQFF

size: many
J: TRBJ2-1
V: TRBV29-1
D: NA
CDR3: CSVVAGAGNEQFF

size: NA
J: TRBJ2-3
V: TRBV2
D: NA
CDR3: CASLDRGDTQYF

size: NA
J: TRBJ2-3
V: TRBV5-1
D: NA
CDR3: CASSPYREVSTDTQYF

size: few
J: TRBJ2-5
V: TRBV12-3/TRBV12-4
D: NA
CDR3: CASTQDSQETQYF

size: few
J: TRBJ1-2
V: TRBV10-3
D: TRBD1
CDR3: CAMRTGASTDYTF

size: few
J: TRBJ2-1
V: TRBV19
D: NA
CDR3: CASSIGSPRNEQFF

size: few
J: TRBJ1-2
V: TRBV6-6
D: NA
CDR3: CASSAGASGYTF

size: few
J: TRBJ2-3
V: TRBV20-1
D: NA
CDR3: CSARETTTDTQYF

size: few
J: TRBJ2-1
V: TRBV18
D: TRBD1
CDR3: CASSPQQGRVREQFF

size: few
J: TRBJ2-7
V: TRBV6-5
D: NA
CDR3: CASSYYGGTDLYEQYF

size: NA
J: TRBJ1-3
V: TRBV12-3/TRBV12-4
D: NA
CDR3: CASSLPTGNTIYF

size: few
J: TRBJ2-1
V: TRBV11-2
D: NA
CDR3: CASSWGLNTRGDWDNEQFF

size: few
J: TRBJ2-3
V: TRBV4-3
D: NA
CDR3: CASSDFTDTQYF

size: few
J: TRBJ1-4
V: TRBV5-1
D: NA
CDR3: CASSLTADEKLFF

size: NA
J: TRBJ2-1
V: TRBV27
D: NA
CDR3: CASRMGTGHNEQFF

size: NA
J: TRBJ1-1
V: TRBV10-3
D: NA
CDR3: CAISENTGEAFF

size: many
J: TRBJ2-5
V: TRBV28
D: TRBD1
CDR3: CASKLGQNQETQYF

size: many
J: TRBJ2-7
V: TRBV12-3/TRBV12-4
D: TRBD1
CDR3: CASSRQGQTYEQYF

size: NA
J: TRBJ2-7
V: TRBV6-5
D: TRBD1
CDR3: CASSYVQGDYEQYF

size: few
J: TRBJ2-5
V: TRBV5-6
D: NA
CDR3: CASSWGTETQYF